Presented here are 5 T cell receptor beta chains from one specimen sequenced in a study of T cells in tuberculosis. Generated by immunoSEQ multiplex PCR, the TCRdb table keeps only in-frame clones and is missing some. The sample lists approximately 28,000 clones, roughly 93% occurring once. Specimen: PBMCs. These receptors were collected from a donor aged 10-29 years with latent tuberculosis or without tuberculosis infection.

This clone was seen just once. The genes are TRBV28 and TRBJ1-2; possible D gene TRBD1, 5 bases. Looked up from germline, CDR1 is MDHEN and CDR2 is SYDVKM. The germline V and J ends were trimmed by 3 bases and 3 bases, with 20 bases remaining between them. The CDR3 is 17 residues long. CDR3 amino acids: CASSFALRGKVDYGYTF. CDR3 DNA sequence: TGTGCCAGCAGTTTTGCCCTTCGGGGGAAGGTCGACTATGGCTACACCTTC.

The rearrangement joins TRBV7-9 to TRBJ2-7; TRBD1 might be the D (6 bases). The CDR3 has 15 amino acids. Germline V gives CDR1 SEHNR, CDR2 FQNEAQ (reference sequence). V lost 5 bases to trimming and J lost 2 bases, with 16 bases between them. The DNA of the CDR3 is TGTGCCAGCAGCCCACGGGACACTAGTACCTACGAGCAGTACTTC. Its translation is CASSPRDTSTYEQYF.

The chain employs TRBV5-1 and TRBJ2-1; weak D call: TRBD1 (6 bases). Looked up from germline, CDR1 is SGHRS and CDR2 is YFSETQ. V dropped 4 bases and J dropped 5 bases, with 16 bases sitting between them. This CDR3 contains 15 residues. The chain's CDR3 is CASSLGGYEHNEQFF. The CDR3 DNA reads as TGCGCCAGCAGCCTAGGGGGTTACGAACACAATGAGCAGTTCTTC.

The V call is TRBV6-4, the J call TRBJ2-3, with 10 bases fitting TRBD2. Trimming at V came to 0 bases and at J to 2 bases, leaving 2 bases not matched to a gene. CDR1 MRHNA and CDR2 SNTAGT come from the germline V gene. The CDR3 runs 16 residues. CDR3 protein: CASSDSSGGATDTQYF. The CDR3 bases are TGTGCCAGCAGTGACTCGAGCGGGGGGGCCACAGATACGCAGTATTTT.

The chain employs TRBV5-1 and TRBJ2-3, with D hard to call. The V end lost 0 bases, the J end lost 6 bases, and 11 bases lay between the germline ends. This CDR3 is built from 14 residues. From germline, CDR1 is SGHRS and CDR2 YFSETQ. The CDR3 here is CASSLDDWVDTQYF. DNA of the CDR3: TGCGCCAGCAGCTTGGATGACTGGGTGGATACGCAGTATTTT.